The T cell receptor (beta chain) described here comes from a study of radiotherapy plus CTLA-4 blockade in lung cancer. Study background: Of all patients, around 19% responded objectively and approximately 31% showed disease control.

Clones were sequenced by immunoSEQ multiplex PCR, and TCRdb holds only the in-frame ones, with some missing. The data hold about 66,000 clones, with around four fifths observed a single time. There are 14 residues in the CDR3. Germline V gene sequence: CDR1 LNHDA, CDR2 SQIVND (reference sequence). Trimming removed 6 bases from V and 2 bases from J, with 14 bases in between. For this clone: Its target is unknown.

General study results and limits: Early clonal dynamics of blood T cells, together with interferon-beta, were reported as the best response predictor. Some TCR clones had been derived from tumors. These clones expanded in peripheral blood after radiotherapy plus ipilimumab.

The sequence was collected from a human donor with non-small cell lung cancer who had a partial response to radiotherapy plus ipilimumab. Sample: peripheral blood, taken from a patient treated with radiotherapy plus ipilimumab. This chain links TRBV19 with TRBJ2-7, with a weak D call TRBD2 (5 bases). CDR3 bases: TGTGCCAGTAGGAGGCGGGCTGAAACCTACGAGCAGTACTTC. Its protein product is CASRRRAETYEQYF.